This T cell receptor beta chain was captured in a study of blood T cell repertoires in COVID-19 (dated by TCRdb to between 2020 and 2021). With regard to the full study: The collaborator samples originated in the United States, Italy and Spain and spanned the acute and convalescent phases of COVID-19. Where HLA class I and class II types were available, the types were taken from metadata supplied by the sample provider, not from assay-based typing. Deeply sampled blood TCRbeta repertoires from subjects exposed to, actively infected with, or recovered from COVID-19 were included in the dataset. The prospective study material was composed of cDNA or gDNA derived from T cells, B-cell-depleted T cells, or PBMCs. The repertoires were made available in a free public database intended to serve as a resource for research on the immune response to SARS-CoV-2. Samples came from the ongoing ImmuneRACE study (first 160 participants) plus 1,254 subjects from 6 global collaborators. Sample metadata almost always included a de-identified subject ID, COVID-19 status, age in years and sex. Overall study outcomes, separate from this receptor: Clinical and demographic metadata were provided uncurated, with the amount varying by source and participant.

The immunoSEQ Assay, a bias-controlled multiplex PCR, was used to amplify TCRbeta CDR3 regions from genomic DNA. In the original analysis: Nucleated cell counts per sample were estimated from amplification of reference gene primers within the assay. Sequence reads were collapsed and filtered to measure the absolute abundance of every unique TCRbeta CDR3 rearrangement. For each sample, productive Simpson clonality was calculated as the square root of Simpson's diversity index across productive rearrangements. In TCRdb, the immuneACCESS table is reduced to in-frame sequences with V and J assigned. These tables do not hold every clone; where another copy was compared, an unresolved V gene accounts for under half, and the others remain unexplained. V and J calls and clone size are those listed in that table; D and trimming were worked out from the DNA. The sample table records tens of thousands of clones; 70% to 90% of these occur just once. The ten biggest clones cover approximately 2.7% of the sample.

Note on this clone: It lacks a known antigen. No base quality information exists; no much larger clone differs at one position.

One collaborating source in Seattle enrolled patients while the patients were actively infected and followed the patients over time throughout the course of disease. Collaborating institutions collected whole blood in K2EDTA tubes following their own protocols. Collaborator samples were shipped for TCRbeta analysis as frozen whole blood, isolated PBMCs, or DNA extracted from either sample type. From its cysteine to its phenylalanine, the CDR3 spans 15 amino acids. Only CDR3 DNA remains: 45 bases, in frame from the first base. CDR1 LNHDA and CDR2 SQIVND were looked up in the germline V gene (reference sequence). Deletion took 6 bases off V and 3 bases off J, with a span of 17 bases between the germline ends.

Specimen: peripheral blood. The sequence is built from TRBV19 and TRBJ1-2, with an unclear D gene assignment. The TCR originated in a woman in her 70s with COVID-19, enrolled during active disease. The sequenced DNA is TGTGCCAGTAGCCGGACTTCGAAGGAGGACTATGGCTACACCTTC. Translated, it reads CASSRTSKEDYGYTF.